The 20 T cell receptor beta chains given below trace back to one sample, sequenced in a study of OX40 agonist ivuxolimab in advanced cancers. Library generation was performed with the immunoSEQ multiplex PCR assay. The source is immuneACCESS, and TCRdb retained only in-frame sequences with V and J called. Part of the clones is not carried over; for the studies checked, unresolved V genes explain less than half of this, and the remainder is unexplained. This sample is represented by some 66,000 clones; roughly 88% of them were singletons. Of the sample, around 0.53% falls within the top ten clones. This material consisted of CD4+ or CD8+ T cells sorted from blood, taken in a trial of the OX40 agonist ivuxolimab. These receptors were collected from an adult with an advanced solid tumor such as melanoma, head and neck, liver or kidney cancer.

The V call is TRBV11-2, the J call TRBJ2-5; D uncertain. Trimming stripped 1 base from V and 5 bases from J, with 2 bases between. The CDR3 is 11 amino acids. Per the germline V gene, CDR1 is SGHAT and CDR2 is FQNNGV. The CDR3 nucleotides read TGTGCCAGCAGCTTAGTGGAGACCCAGTACTTC. Residues: CASSLVETQYF.

The rearrangement uses TRBV5-4 and TRBJ1-1; 10 bases map to TRBD1. V dropped 2 bases and J dropped 5; count of bases not matched to a gene: 3. Germline CDR1 reads SGHNT; CDR2 reads YYREEE (reference sequence). The CDR3 has 14 residues. CDR3: CASSFDRGPTEAFF. The CDR3 DNA is TGTGCCAGCAGCTTCGACAGGGGGCCAACTGAAGCTTTCTTT.

CDR3 loop: CASTLGRGGGTGELFF. The CDR3 coding sequence is TGTGCCAGCACCCTCGGGCGGGGGGGCGGCACCGGGGAGCTGTTTTTT. J is TRBJ2-2 and V is TRBV7-6, with 9 bases identical to TRBD2. Trimming removed 7 bases from V and 4 bases from J; junction bases left unmatched: 10. The CDR3 runs 16 residues. CDR1 is SGHVS, CDR2 FNYEAQ, per germline.

V and J are TRBV27 and TRBJ1-6, with a possible D match to TRBD1 (5 bases). The germline V gene encodes CDR1 MNHEY and CDR2 SMNVEV (reference sequence). The V end was cut by 7 bases, the J end by 6 bases, with 16 bases between. The CDR3 extends over 15 amino acids. The CDR3 sequence is CASTPGGGGNSPLHF. CDR3 DNA: TGTGCCAGCACCCCAGGCGGGGGTGGTAATTCACCCCTCCACTTT.

The rearrangement joins TRBV28 to TRBJ1-2; no firm D call. With 5 bases removed from V and 7 bases from J, the gap between germline ends came to 5 bases. The CDR3 spans 10 residues. CDR1 and CDR2 from the germline V gene are MDHEN and SYDVKM. This chain's CDR3 is CASSGVGYTF. The CDR3 nucleotides are TGTGCCAGCAGTGGGGTTGGCTACACCTTC.

Only one count was recorded for this clone. The gene calls are TRBV6-1 and TRBJ1-4; 8 bases are shared with TRBD1. Per the germline V gene, CDR1 is MNHNS and CDR2 is SASEGT. J lost 8 bases, V lost 10 bases, and 9 bases had no gene match. This CDR3 comprises 13 residues. For the CDR3, the DNA is TGTGCCACCGACAGGGGAGTACGGGAAAAACTGTTTTTT. It specifies CATDRGVREKLFF.

This chain connects TRBV6-5 to TRBJ1-6; the D is unclear. Germline CDR1 and CDR2: MNHEY and SVGAGI. The ends were cut back, 5 bases at V and 6 bases at J, with 8 bases in the middle. The CDR3 has 13 residues. DNA of the CDR3: TGTGCCAGCAGTAAGAACAGTAATTCACCCCTCCACTTT. Amino acid sequence: CASSKNSNSPLHF.

V and J are TRBV28 and TRBJ2-3; D ambiguous. The CDR3 is 14 amino acids. Germline V gene lookup returns CDR1 MDHEN and CDR2 SYDVKM. V lost 6 bases, J lost 2 bases, and 12 bases lay in between. The CDR3 nucleotides read TGTGCCAGCAGCCCCGAGGCAGTCACAGATACGCAGTATTTT. It yields the protein CASSPEAVTDTQYF.

This chain joins TRBV25-1 and TRBJ1-1; D call uncertain. Trimming pared 8 bases from V and 1 base from J, leaving 5 bases between. Germline assignment: CDR1 MGHDK and CDR2 SYGVNS. This CDR3 is 11 amino acids long. The CDR3 DNA sequence: TGTGCCAGCCAGAGGAACACTGAAGCTTTCTTT. Translated: CASQRNTEAFF.

The genes are TRBV10-2 and TRBJ1-2; 9 nucleotides match TRBD1. V lost 8 bases, J lost 3 bases, and 7 bases stayed unmatched. The germline gives CDR1 WSHSY, CDR2 SAAADI. This CDR3 comprises 14 residues. CDR3 sequence (DNA): TGCGCCAGCTGGACAGGGGAGGACCACTATGGCTACACCTTC. It codes for CASWTGEDHYGYTF.

The chain joins TRBV5-1 to TRBJ1-4, with D perhaps TRBD1 (6 bases). V was trimmed by 0 bases and J by 6 bases, leaving 18 bases between them. From germline, CDR1 is SGHRS and CDR2 YFSETQ. This CDR3 is built from 17 residues. In DNA form, the CDR3 reads TGCGCCAGCAGCTTGGCTCCCCGGGGGCAGGGCGATGAAAAACTGTTTTTT. Encoded protein: CASSLAPRGQGDEKLFF.

The CDR3 DNA reads as TGTGCCAGCAGTGATTCCGGGACATATGAAAAACTGTTTTTT. Translation gives CASSDSGTYEKLFF. V and J are TRBV6-1 and TRBJ1-4; perhaps TRBD1 as D (6 bases). Germline V gene data show CDR1 as MNHNS and CDR2 as SASEGT. This CDR3 has 14 residues. V was trimmed by 3 bases and J by 6 bases, leaving 11 bases between them.

This chain joins TRBV19 and TRBJ2-2; possibly TRBD1 for D (5 bases). V was trimmed by 2 bases and J by 6 bases, leaving 7 bases between them. There are 13 residues in the CDR3. From germline, CDR1 is LNHDA and CDR2 SQIVND (reference sequence). The CDR3 sequence is CASSIRGAGELFF. The CDR3 DNA reads as TGTGCCAGTAGTATAAGGGGTGCCGGGGAGCTGTTTTTT.

This chain connects TRBV6-1 to TRBJ1-1; 7 bases map to TRBD1. The CDR3 is 15 residues long. The V gene end was trimmed by 8 bases and the J gene end by 0 bases; junction bases not matched to a gene: 9. Germline-derived CDR1 and CDR2 are MNHNS and SASEGT. In DNA, the CDR3 is TGTGCCAGCCGGGACAGCCTTCGTATGAACACTGAAGCTTTCTTT. Translation gives CASRDSLRMNTEAFF.

The V call is TRBV28, the J call TRBJ2-7; the match to TRBD1 covers 8 bases. This CDR3 has 13 amino acids. CDR1 and CDR2 from the germline V gene are MDHEN and SYDVKM. V shed 8 bases and J 7 bases; nucleotides not matched to a gene: 10. CDR3 sequence reads: CASRRQGAGEQYF. DNA of the CDR3: TGTGCCAGCCGGCGGCAGGGGGCGGGGGAGCAGTACTTC.

This sequence joins TRBV5-4 and TRBJ2-2, with D perhaps being TRBD1 or TRBD2 (5 bases each). Per the germline V gene, CDR1 is SGHNT and CDR2 is YYREEE (reference sequence). Trimming removed 3 bases at V and 5 bases at J, with 5 bases between. The CDR3 loop spans 12 amino acids. The CDR3 spells CASSWGTGELFF. CDR3 nucleotide sequence: TGTGCCAGCAGCTGGGGGACCGGGGAGCTGTTTTTT.

The rearrangement joins TRBV27 to TRBJ1-1; D not resolved. The CDR3 sequence is 17 residues long. Germline values: CDR1 MNHEY, CDR2 SMNVEV (reference sequence). V lost 6 bases and J 3 bases, leaving 23 bases between the germline ends. The CDR3 protein is CASRHLLTGSGDTEAFF. CDR3 DNA: TGTGCCAGCAGACACCTCCTTACCGGGAGCGGGGACACTGAAGCTTTCTTT.

The chain carries TRBV6-5 and TRBJ2-3; 7 bases match TRBD2. The V gene's germline CDR1 is MNHEY and CDR2 SVGAGI. V trimming: 4 bases; J trimming: 5 bases; junction bases outside the gene matches: 12. The CDR3 contains 16 residues. The CDR3 loop is CASSSDPGLLEDTQYF. The CDR3 region has the DNA TGTGCCAGCAGTTCGGACCCGGGACTACTCGAAGATACGCAGTATTTT.

The chain couples TRBV27 to TRBJ1-1; no definite D call. Germline lookup yields CDR1 MNHEY and CDR2 SMNVEV (reference sequence). CDR3 length: 13 amino acids. The ends were cut back, 3 bases at V and 1 base at J, with 6 bases in the middle. CDR3 sequence reads: CASSFNRNTEAFF. The CDR3 DNA reads as TGTGCCAGCAGTTTCAACAGGAACACTGAAGCTTTCTTT.

The gene calls are TRBV11-2 and TRBJ1-6; 7 bases are a match to TRBD1. The CDR3 totals 15 residues. CDR1 SGHAT and CDR2 FQNNGV come from the germline V gene. After removal of 5 bases from V and 7 bases from J, the junction contained 8 bases not matched to a gene. The DNA of the CDR3 is TGTGCCAGCAGCCGTCACCGGGACAGCAATTCACCCCTCCACTTT. Its protein product is CASSRHRDSNSPLHF.